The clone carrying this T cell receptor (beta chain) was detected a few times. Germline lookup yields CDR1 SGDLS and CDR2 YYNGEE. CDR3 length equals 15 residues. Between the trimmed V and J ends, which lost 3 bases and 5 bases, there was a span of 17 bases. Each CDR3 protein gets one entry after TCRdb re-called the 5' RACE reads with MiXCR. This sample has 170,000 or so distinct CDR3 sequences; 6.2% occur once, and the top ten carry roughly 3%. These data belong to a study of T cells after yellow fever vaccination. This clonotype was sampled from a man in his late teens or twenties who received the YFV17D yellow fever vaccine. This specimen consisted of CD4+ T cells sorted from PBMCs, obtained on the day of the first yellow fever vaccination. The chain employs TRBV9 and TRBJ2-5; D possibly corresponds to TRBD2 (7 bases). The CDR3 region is CASSEGGRVEETQYF. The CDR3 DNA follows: TGTGCCAGCAGCGAGGGGGGGCGAGTGGAGGAGACCCAGTACTTC.